The next 12 T cell receptor beta chains were all read from a single sample in a study of long-term antiretroviral therapy in people with HIV (dated by TCRdb to about 2022). The immunoSEQ hsTCRB v3.0 assay was used at survey level resolution for TRB variable region sequencing. The table comes from immuneACCESS by way of TCRdb, which keeps in-frame sequences with V and J called. Part of the clones is missing from these tables; in studies checked, under half for an unresolved V gene and the rest for unknown reasons. In this sample the table shows tens of thousands of clones, approximately 83% of which occur a single time. Around 8.9% of the sample is taken by the ten largest. The source material was unsorted PBMCs, sampled 1.2 years after starting antiretroviral therapy. The receptors here all came from a woman in her thirties or forties with HIV.

J is TRBJ2-3 and V is TRBV19; D unresolved. In germline, CDR1 is LNHDA, CDR2 SQIVND (reference sequence). V was shortened by 1 base and J by 2 bases, with 7 bases between the two germline ends. This CDR3 spans 14 amino acids. CDR3 coding DNA: TGTGCCAGTAGTATAGTTGGCATCACAGATACGCAGTATTTT. This translates into CASSIVGITDTQYF.

V is TRBV2 and J is TRBJ1-2; D is unresolved. V was trimmed by 0 bases and J by 8 bases, leaving 19 bases between them. The length of the CDR3 is 16 residues. Germline CDR1 and CDR2: SNHLY and FYNNEI. CDR3 bases: TGTGCCAGCAGTGAAGCGTGGGATGCTGGGCTCTGGGGCTACACCTTC. Translated: CASSEAWDAGLWGYTF. The full variable domain, with the rest looked up from reference TRBV2 and TRBJ1-2, is EPEVTQTPSHQVTQMGQEVILRCVPISNHLYFYWYRQILGQKVEFLVSFYNNEISEKSEIFDDQFSVERPDGSNFTLKIRSTKLEDSAMYFCASSEAWDAGLWGYTFGSGTRLTVV.

This sequence joins TRBV9 and TRBJ2-1; 8 bases map to TRBD1. CDR1 and CDR2 from the germline V gene are SGDLS and YYNGEE. The V segment lost 0 bases and the J segment 5 bases; nucleotides outside the gene matches: 7. The CDR3 runs 16 residues. DNA for the CDR3: TGTGCCAGCAGCGTAGCCGAGGACAGGGTAAACAATGAGCAGTTCTTC. Translation: CASSVAEDRVNNEQFF. The full variable domain, in which reference TRBV9 and TRBJ2-1 provide the parts outside the CDR3, is DSGVTQTPKHLITATGQRVTLRCSPRSGDLSVYWYQQSLDQGLQFLIQYYNGEERAKGNILERFSAQQFPDLHSELNLSSLELGDSALYFCASSVAEDRVNNEQFFGPGTRLTVL.

In this sample, this clone turned up a few times. The chain combines TRBV28 with TRBJ1-2; TRBD1 is a possible D gene (5 bases). Trimming pared 3 bases from V and 7 bases from J, leaving 15 bases between. The CDR3 totals 14 residues. In germline, CDR1 is MDHEN, CDR2 SYDVKM. CDR3 DNA sequence: TGTGCCAGCAGTTTGACAGTCACCGGGGGTGGCTACACCTTC. Its protein is CASSLTVTGGGYTF.

The genes are TRBV2 and TRBJ2-7; D gene uncertain. Germline lookup yields CDR1 SNHLY and CDR2 FYNNEI. V lost 4 bases to trimming and J lost 4 bases, with 11 bases between them. This CDR3 has 13 residues. CDR3 nucleotides: TGTGCCAGCAGTGTCGTGTCTAGGTACGAGCAGTACTTC. It translates to CASSVVSRYEQYF.

V gene TRBV27 combines with J gene TRBJ1-2; unclear D gene. Trimming stripped 3 bases from V and 3 bases from J, with 14 bases between. Looked up from germline, CDR1 is MNHEY and CDR2 is SMNVEV (reference sequence). The CDR3 contains 15 residues. The CDR3 sequence is CASSLGGIGDYGYTF. CDR3 DNA sequence: TGTGCCAGCAGTTTGGGAGGGATCGGGGACTATGGCTACACCTTC.

This chain connects TRBV18 to TRBJ2-5; D remains unclear. Trimming cost V 1 base and J 0 bases, with 9 bases left between them. The CDR3 length is 15 residues. From germline, CDR1 is KGHSH and CDR2 LQKENI. Here the CDR3 reads CASSPLPGHQETQYF. The DNA for the CDR3 is TGTGCCAGCTCACCACTCCCGGGCCACCAAGAGACCCAGTACTTC.

This chain uses TRBV19 with TRBJ2-7; 8 bases are shared with TRBD2. The germline gives CDR1 LNHDA, CDR2 SQIVND (reference sequence). The CDR3 extends over 15 amino acids. The junction had 10 bases not matched to a gene; V was cut back by 4 bases and J by 5 bases. The CDR3 DNA is TGTGCCAGTAGTAGTTCCGGGACTAGTAGGGACGAGCAGTACTTC. This sequence encodes CASSSSGTSRDEQYF.

The chain employs TRBV28 and TRBJ2-7; a possible D gene is TRBD2 (6 bases). The length of the CDR3 is 15 residues. Trimming took off 8 bases at V and 2 bases at J, with 19 bases between the two ends. CDR1 MDHEN and CDR2 SYDVKM come from the germline V gene. The CDR3 nucleotides read TGTGCCAGCCCCGGGCCGGCAGCGGGCACCTACGAGCAGTACTTC. This codes for CASPGPAAGTYEQYF.

The chain joins TRBV5-1 to TRBJ2-2; TRBD1 aligns across 7 bases. The CDR3 is made up of 17 amino acids. The germline gives CDR1 SGHRS, CDR2 YFSETQ. V dropped 2 bases and J dropped 0; count of bases not matched to a gene: 7. CDR3 in amino acids: CASSFLYGQANTGELFF. CDR3 sequence (DNA): TGCGCCAGCAGCTTTTTATACGGACAGGCGAACACCGGGGAGCTGTTTTTT.

The V and J genes are TRBV29-1 and TRBJ2-3; no firm D call. The germline CDR1 and CDR2 sequences are SQVTM and ANQGSEA. The CDR3 spans 11 residues. V was pared by 6 bases and J by 5 bases, with 9 bases between. The CDR3 DNA sequence: TGCAGCGTAACATGGGGAGATACGCAGTATTTT. It codes for CSVTWGDTQYF.

This clone was seen only once. The junction departs from the called germline gene at one end, perhaps through a read error. The gene calls are TRBV5-1 and TRBJ1-1; a possible D gene is TRBD1 (5 bases). The CDR3 totals 15 residues. CDR1 is SGHRS and CDR2 is YFSETQ in the germline V gene. The CDR3 region has the DNA TGCGCCAGCAACTTGGGGACCGAGGGGAACACTGAAGCTTTCTTT. Its translation: CASNLGTEGNTEAFF.